The sequence of this T cell receptor (beta chain) was determined in a study of OX40 agonist ivuxolimab in advanced cancers. On the study more broadly: Enrolled patients in dose escalation had cancers that were hepatocellular carcinoma, melanoma, renal cell or head and neck cancer. Study-wide results and limits: Researchers did not establish what antigens the expanded peripheral T cells target.

The timepoints at which blood was sampled were baseline, cycle 4 day 1, and cycle 7 day 1. Produced via immunoSEQ multiplex PCR; TCRdb's table is partial and in-frame only. The top ten clones hold 16% of a sample with under 25,000 clones, about nine tenths of them seen once. Trimming took 0 bases from V and 6 from J, leaving 21 bases between them. The CDR3 is made up of 18 amino acids. In germline, CDR1 is LGHNA, CDR2 YSLEER. On this clone itself: Its antigen is not known.

The receptor's source is an adult with an advanced solid tumor such as melanoma, head and neck, liver or kidney cancer. The rearrangement joins TRBV4-3 to TRBJ2-1, with D possibly TRBD1 on 5 matching bases. Sequenced material: CD4+ or CD8+ T cells sorted from blood, taken in a trial of the OX40 agonist ivuxolimab. This CDR3 is CASSQEGVGRLGLNEQFF. In DNA form, the CDR3 reads TGCGCCAGCAGCCAAGAAGGGGTCGGCAGACTGGGGCTCAATGAGCAGTTCTTC.